This T cell receptor beta chain was documented in a study of cytomegalovirus exposure and HLA in healthy donors. Study-wide findings and caveats: The CMV antigen specificity of a few CMV-associated chains was confirmed through in vitro analysis.

Concerning this clone itself: Antigen: not known.

Germline assignment: CDR1 KGHSH and CDR2 LQKENI. CDR3 length: 15 amino acids. V gave up 4 bases and J gave up 5 bases, with 16 bases separating them. Repertoires were generated with immunoSEQ multiplex PCR, while TCRdb's copy carries only in-frame clones and drops some. The data show over 150,000 clones, with over 85% seen just once and 10% held by the top ten. The TCR was taken from a young woman in good health and CMV-seropositive. J is TRBJ2-3 and V is TRBV18, with D possibly TRBD1 on 6 matching bases. The sample taken for sequencing was PBMCs. CDR3: CASSRETTGRDTQYF. The CDR3 DNA sequence: TGTGCCAGCTCACGGGAGACGACAGGCCGAGATACGCAGTATTTT.